This T cell receptor (beta chain) was found in a study of siplizumab effects on memory and regulatory T cells (dated by TCRdb to between 2018 and 2021). With respect to the entire study: The effect of the anti-CD2 antibody siplizumab on alloreactive T-cell subsets was examined in allogeneic mixed lymphocyte reactions constructed from human PBMCs.

The CDR3 covers 14 residues, taking in both the cysteine and the phenylalanine. Only the CDR3 portion is preserved as DNA: 42 bases, with reading frame beginning at the first base. V loses 6 bases, J loses 3 bases, and the germline ends lie 13 bases apart. Per the germline V gene (reference sequence), WNHNN is the CDR1 and SYGVQD is the CDR2. Concerning this clone: Its recognized antigen is unknown. Qualities for individual bases were not recorded, and no much larger clone is one base off.

Library method: the immunoSEQ multiplex PCR assay. Roughly 10^5 TCR templates per sample were assayed on the deep sequencing platform. Genomic DNA extracted from sorted T cells was the material used for TCRbeta CDR3 sequencing. As for the authors' bioinformatics: Clonal analysis of TCRbeta CDR3 data was done in the R programming language. Unstimulated samples were compared with post-reaction CFSE-low samples to define alloreactive CD4+ and CD8+ clones. By matching sequences to the repertoires of sorted unstimulated Treg and non-Treg cells, each alloreactive CD4+ clone was assigned a regulatory or non-regulatory origin. TCRdb carries this immuneACCESS record with in-frame sequences only. Its versions omit some clonotypes, under half of them owing to an unresolved V gene in the studies checked, with the rest unexplained. V, J and clone size are taken as reported in that table, and D and trimming were inferred from the DNA itself. The sample table shows around 110,000 clones, and about 94% are seen once. Jointly, the top ten make up under 2% of the sample.

Broad study findings and their caveats: For roughly 75-97% of proliferating CD4+ or CD8+ clones, no naive or memory phenotype could be assigned. Because sequences below about 10^-5 frequency were poorly captured, only a minor fraction of alloreactive clones could be mapped to unstimulated subsets. Among mappable alloreactive CD4+ clones, an average Treg-derived fraction of about 69% was observed with siplizumab, compared with 26.9% in control reactions. Siplizumab significantly reduced the cumulative frequency of alloreactive sequences traceable to unstimulated CD4+ memory T cells. Compared with memory T cells, unstimulated naive T cells appeared more diverse, and naive cells seemed to make a substantial contribution to the alloresponse. Whether proliferating Tregs from siplizumab cultures actually had suppressive function was not functionally confirmed.

Sorted unstimulated T cells, along with proliferating T cells recovered from mixed lymphocyte reactions, underwent TCRbeta CDR3 sequencing. Fresh whole blood from some ten HLA-typed healthy donors was used as the source from which PBMCs were isolated. To map where alloreactive clones came from, CD4+ non-regulatory T cells in the unstimulated state were FACS-sorted. The specimen sequenced was non-Treg CD4+ T cells sorted from blood. The sample's cell subset or site label, in plain terms: FACS-sorted unstimulated CD4+ non-regulatory T cells. This chain is built from TRBV10-1 and TRBJ2-3; TRBD2 is a possible D gene, resting on 6 matching bases. The receptor was isolated from a human donor in good health. The sequenced DNA: TGCGCCAGCAGCGACCCGGGAGATACAGATACGCAGTATTTT. This encodes CASSDPGDTDTQYF.